The rows below give T cell receptor beta chains drawn from one sample of a study of shared clonotypes between healthy human individuals. The repertoire was sequenced with immunoSEQ multiplex PCR; TCRdb's copy has only in-frame clones and lacks some. There are 2 million to 2.5 million clones in the sample; 85% to 95% occur only once, and approximately 0.39% lies in the top ten. The sample taken for sequencing was naive CD4+ T cells from PBMCs. The receptors stem from a man between 18 and 35 years old in good health. Some clones in this sample may be carry-over from other donors' samples. CDR3s include the opening cysteine and the closing phenylalanine or tryptophan. D genes are given only for firm matches. Some rows have no size entry. The others give once, few or many, or a class for an expanded clone.

d_gene: TRBD1; v_gene: TRBV6-1; j_gene: TRBJ2-7; abundance: .; len: 14; CDR3aa: CASRGDRETYEQYF; CDR3nt: TGTGCCAGCAGGGGGGACAGGGAAACCTACGAGCAGTACTTC
d_gene: .; v_gene: TRBV7-8; j_gene: TRBJ1-5; abundance: .; len: 15; CDR3aa: CASSLAPAGNQPQHF; CDR3nt: TGTGCCAGCAGCTTAGCGCCAGCCGGCAATCAGCCCCAGCATTTT
d_gene: TRBD2; v_gene: TRBV28; j_gene: TRBJ2-5; abundance: .; len: 18; CDR3aa: CASSTPLASGDMKRPQYF; CDR3nt: TGTGCCAGCAGTACCCCTCTAGCTAGCGGGGATATGAAGAGACCCCAGTACTTC
d_gene: .; v_gene: TRBV7-8; j_gene: TRBJ1-1; abundance: .; len: 14; CDR3aa: CATSKTAKNTEAFF; CDR3nt: TGTGCCACCTCTAAGACAGCTAAGAACACTGAAGCTTTCTTT
d_gene: .; v_gene: TRBV7-3; j_gene: TRBJ2-5; abundance: .; len: 13; CDR3aa: CASSLSREETQYF; CDR3nt: TGTGCCAGCAGCTTATCAAGGGAAGAGACCCAGTACTTC
d_gene: .; v_gene: TRBV2; j_gene: TRBJ2-3; abundance: .; len: 15; CDR3aa: CASSFGLATTDTQYF; CDR3nt: TGTGCCAGTTCCTTTGGGCTAGCGACCACAGATACGCAGTATTTT
d_gene: .; v_gene: TRBV11-3; j_gene: TRBJ2-2; abundance: .; len: 14; CDR3aa: CASSSRSGTGELFF; CDR3nt: TGTGCCAGCAGCTCTAGGTCGGGCACCGGGGAGCTGTTTTTT
d_gene: .; v_gene: TRBV27; j_gene: TRBJ2-4; abundance: .; len: 14; CDR3aa: CASSFLLAKNIQYF; CDR3nt: TGTGCCAGCAGTTTCCTACTAGCCAAAAACATTCAGTACTTC
d_gene: .; v_gene: TRBV28; j_gene: TRBJ1-5; abundance: once; len: 15; CDR3aa: CASSFAPHSNQPQHF; CDR3nt: TGTGCCAGCAGTTTTGCACCTCATAGCAATCAGCCCCAGCATTTT
d_gene: .; v_gene: TRBV18; j_gene: TRBJ1-2; abundance: .; len: 14; CDR3aa: CASSPPSGGLGYTF; CDR3nt: TGTGCCAGCTCACCACCGTCCGGGGGGCTTGGCTACACCTTC
d_gene: .; v_gene: TRBV18; j_gene: TRBJ2-7; abundance: few; len: 12; CDR3aa: CASSPGPYEQYF; CDR3nt: TGTGCCAGCTCACCGGGTCCCTACGAGCAGTACTTC
d_gene: .; v_gene: TRBV4-1; j_gene: TRBJ2-2; abundance: .; len: 17; CDR3aa: CASSQGRRAGQAGELFF; CDR3nt: TGCGCCAGCAGCCAGGGCCGCCGGGCGGGTCAAGCCGGGGAGCTGTTTTTT
d_gene: .; v_gene: TRBV11-2; j_gene: TRBJ1-1; abundance: .; len: 13; CDR3aa: CASSLDRTAEAFF; CDR3nt: TGTGCCAGCAGCTTAGATCGAACGGCTGAAGCTTTCTTT
d_gene: .; v_gene: TRBV9; j_gene: TRBJ2-4; abundance: .; len: 15; CDR3aa: CASSVDIEPQGIQYF; CDR3nt: TGTGCCAGCAGCGTAGATATTGAACCCCAGGGCATTCAGTACTTC
d_gene: .; v_gene: TRBV28; j_gene: TRBJ2-7; abundance: .; len: 13; CDR3aa: CATRRAFSYEQYF; CDR3nt: TGTGCCACCAGGAGAGCCTTCTCCTACGAGCAGTACTTC
d_gene: .; v_gene: TRBV30; j_gene: TRBJ2-2; abundance: .; len: 11; CDR3aa: CAWKNTGELFF; CDR3nt: TGTGCCTGGAAAAACACCGGGGAGCTGTTTTTT
d_gene: TRBD1; v_gene: TRBV25-1; j_gene: TRBJ2-2; abundance: .; len: 15; CDR3aa: CASSDPTGGTGELFF; CDR3nt: TGTGCCAGCAGTGACCCGACAGGGGGAACCGGGGAGCTGTTTTTT
d_gene: TRBD2; v_gene: TRBV4-2; j_gene: TRBJ2-2; abundance: .; len: 15; CDR3aa: CASSRSGGDTGELFF; CDR3nt: TGTGCCAGCAGCCGCTCGGGGGGGGACACCGGGGAGCTGTTTTTT
d_gene: TRBD1; v_gene: TRBV5-1; j_gene: TRBJ2-2; abundance: .; len: 14; CDR3aa: CASSPRQGTGELFF; CDR3nt: TGCGCCAGCAGCCCAAGACAGGGAACCGGGGAGCTGTTTTTT
d_gene: .; v_gene: TRBV12-2; j_gene: TRBJ1-5; abundance: .; len: 13; CDR3aa: CASRGGPDQPQHF; CDR3nt: TGTGCAAGTCGTGGGGGGCCGGATCAGCCCCAGCATTTT
d_gene: .; v_gene: TRBV6-1; j_gene: TRBJ2-3; abundance: .; len: 13; CDR3aa: CASSVVRADTQYF; CDR3nt: TGTGCCAGCAGTGTGGTGAGAGCAGATACGCAGTATTTT
d_gene: .; v_gene: TRBV29-1; j_gene: TRBJ2-1; abundance: .; len: 14; CDR3aa: CSVKRGESYNEQFF; CDR3nt: TGCAGCGTTAAGAGGGGGGAAAGTTACAATGAGCAGTTCTTC
d_gene: TRBD1; v_gene: TRBV30; j_gene: TRBJ1-1; abundance: .; len: 19; CDR3aa: CAWSVVFQGGTGSRVEAFF; CDR3nt: TGTGCCTGGAGTGTAGTCTTCCAAGGGGGGACAGGGTCTAGGGTTGAAGCTTTCTTT
d_gene: .; v_gene: TRBV7-3; j_gene: TRBJ2-1; abundance: .; len: 14; CDR3aa: CASSNSGSPWEQFF; CDR3nt: TGTGCCAGCAGCAACTCAGGGTCCCCCTGGGAGCAGTTCTTC
d_gene: .; v_gene: TRBV28; j_gene: TRBJ2-1; abundance: .; len: 14; CDR3aa: CASRLPGYHNEQFF; CDR3nt: TGTGCCAGCAGGCTTCCGGGTTATCACAATGAGCAGTTCTTC
d_gene: TRBD1; v_gene: TRBV4-2; j_gene: TRBJ2-3; abundance: .; len: 15; CDR3aa: CASSRGTGGTDTQYF; CDR3nt: TGTGCCAGCAGCCGAGGGACAGGGGGCACAGATACGCAGTATTTT
d_gene: .; v_gene: TRBV18; j_gene: TRBJ2-7; abundance: .; len: 13; CDR3aa: CASSPGARPEQYF; CDR3nt: TGTGCCAGCTCACCAGGGGCCCGTCCCGAGCAGTACTTC
d_gene: .; v_gene: TRBV27; j_gene: TRBJ2-5; abundance: .; len: 14; CDR3aa: CASGTYIAQETQYF; CDR3nt: TGTGCCAGCGGGACTTATATCGCCCAAGAGACCCAGTACTTC
d_gene: TRBD1; v_gene: TRBV7-9; j_gene: TRBJ2-7; abundance: .; len: 16; CDR3aa: CASSLGLLRSGGEQYF; CDR3nt: TGTGCCAGCAGCTTAGGACTCCTGAGATCAGGGGGCGAGCAGTACTTC
d_gene: .; v_gene: TRBV28; j_gene: TRBJ2-2; abundance: .; len: 15; CDR3aa: CASSPHKGTTGELFF; CDR3nt: TGTGCCAGCAGTCCCCACAAGGGGACGACCGGGGAGCTGTTTTTT
d_gene: TRBD2; v_gene: TRBV28; j_gene: TRBJ2-4; abundance: .; len: 13; CDR3aa: CASIPAGENIQYF; CDR3nt: TGTGCCAGCATTCCAGCGGGGGAAAACATTCAGTACTTC
d_gene: .; v_gene: TRBV7-9; j_gene: TRBJ1-5; abundance: few; len: 15; CDR3aa: CASSLSQNPNQPQHF; CDR3nt: TGTGCCAGCAGCTTATCCCAAAACCCCAATCAGCCCCAGCATTTT
d_gene: TRBD2; v_gene: TRBV28; j_gene: TRBJ2-7; abundance: .; len: 15; CDR3aa: CASSPALAGDYEQYF; CDR3nt: TGTGCCAGCAGCCCCGCCCTAGCGGGGGACTACGAGCAGTACTTC
d_gene: TRBD1; v_gene: TRBV4-1; j_gene: TRBJ1-1; abundance: .; len: 18; CDR3aa: CASSHPTGTVLPNTEAFF; CDR3nt: TGCGCCAGCAGCCATCCCACGGGGACAGTCCTCCCGAACACTGAAGCTTTCTTT
d_gene: .; v_gene: TRBV7-9; j_gene: TRBJ2-5; abundance: once; len: 14; CDR3aa: CASNRRDTQETQYF; CDR3nt: TGTGCCAGCAATAGAAGGGACACCCAAGAGACCCAGTACTTC
d_gene: .; v_gene: TRBV11-2; j_gene: TRBJ1-1; abundance: .; len: 13; CDR3aa: CASSLGSQTEAFF; CDR3nt: TGTGCCAGCAGCCTCGGGTCCCAAACTGAAGCTTTCTTT
d_gene: .; v_gene: TRBV4-1; j_gene: TRBJ2-1; abundance: once; len: 15; CDR3aa: CASSQELTGHNEQFF; CDR3nt: TGCGCCAGCAGCCAAGAGTTGACGGGCCACAATGAGCAGTTCTTC
d_gene: .; v_gene: TRBV7-9; j_gene: TRBJ2-2; abundance: .; len: 12; CDR3aa: CASSVTSGELFF; CDR3nt: TGTGCCAGCAGCGTTACAAGCGGGGAGCTGTTTTTT
d_gene: TRBD2; v_gene: TRBV2; j_gene: TRBJ2-1; abundance: .; len: 16; CDR3aa: CASSGLAGVLYNEQFF; CDR3nt: TGTGCCAGCAGTGGACTAGCGGGGGTACTCTACAATGAGCAGTTCTTC
d_gene: .; v_gene: TRBV5-1; j_gene: TRBJ1-6; abundance: .; len: 16; CDR3aa: CASSLLYGGGGSPLHF; CDR3nt: TGCGCCAGCAGCTTGTTGTACGGAGGGGGTGGTTCACCCCTCCACTTT
d_gene: .; v_gene: TRBV6-5; j_gene: TRBJ1-2; abundance: once; len: 15; CDR3aa: CASSRDTWGFYGYTF; CDR3nt: TGTGCCAGCAGCCGTGACACTTGGGGATTCTATGGCTACACCTTC
d_gene: TRBD1; v_gene: TRBV30; j_gene: TRBJ1-4; abundance: .; len: 14; CDR3aa: CAWSLGQANEKLFF; CDR3nt: TGTGCCTGGAGCTTGGGACAGGCGAATGAAAAACTGTTTTTT
d_gene: .; v_gene: TRBV6-5; j_gene: TRBJ2-7; abundance: .; len: 15; CDR3aa: CASRASYRFLYEQYF; CDR3nt: TGTGCCAGCAGGGCCTCTTACAGGTTCCTCTACGAGCAGTACTTC
d_gene: TRBD2; v_gene: TRBV18; j_gene: TRBJ2-2; abundance: .; len: 16; CDR3aa: CASSPRAGGDTGELFF; CDR3nt: TGTGCCAGCTCACCAAGGGCGGGAGGAGACACCGGGGAGCTGTTTTTT
d_gene: TRBD1; v_gene: TRBV10-3; j_gene: TRBJ2-7; abundance: .; len: 14; CDR3aa: CAISESGQVAEQYF; CDR3nt: TGTGCCATCAGTGAGTCTGGACAGGTCGCCGAGCAGTACTTC
d_gene: TRBD1; v_gene: TRBV19; j_gene: TRBJ2-7; abundance: .; len: 17; CDR3aa: CASSSPARTGGQNEQYF; CDR3nt: TGTGCCAGTAGTTCCCCAGCAAGGACAGGGGGCCAGAACGAGCAGTACTTC
d_gene: .; v_gene: TRBV11-1; j_gene: TRBJ2-6; abundance: .; len: 18; CDR3aa: CASSLGRQRSSGANVLTF; CDR3nt: TGTGCCAGCAGCTTAGGTCGACAGCGGAGCTCTGGGGCCAACGTCCTGACTTTC
d_gene: .; v_gene: TRBV5-4; j_gene: TRBJ1-4; abundance: .; len: 15; CDR3aa: CASSLRGATNEKLFF; CDR3nt: TGTGCCAGCAGCTTGAGGGGGGCAACTAATGAAAAACTGTTTTTT
d_gene: TRBD2; v_gene: TRBV11-2; j_gene: TRBJ2-1; abundance: .; len: 16; CDR3aa: CASLGLAGGLYNEQFF; CDR3nt: TGTGCCAGCCTGGGACTAGCGGGAGGGCTTTACAATGAGCAGTTCTTC
d_gene: TRBD2; v_gene: TRBV5-1; j_gene: TRBJ2-7; abundance: .; len: 14; CDR3aa: CASSPGPSGYEQYF; CDR3nt: TGCGCCAGCAGTCCAGGGCCTAGCGGCTACGAGCAGTACTTC
d_gene: .; v_gene: TRBV5-1; j_gene: TRBJ2-2; abundance: .; len: 16; CDR3aa: CASSLGLLGPGGELFF; CDR3nt: TGCGCCAGCAGCCTAGGACTTTTAGGCCCCGGGGGGGAGCTGTTTTTT
d_gene: TRBD1; v_gene: TRBV28; j_gene: TRBJ1-1; abundance: .; len: 16; CDR3aa: CASSPRQGSRRTEAFF; CDR3nt: TGTGCCAGCAGCCCCCGACAGGGAAGTAGGAGGACTGAAGCTTTCTTT